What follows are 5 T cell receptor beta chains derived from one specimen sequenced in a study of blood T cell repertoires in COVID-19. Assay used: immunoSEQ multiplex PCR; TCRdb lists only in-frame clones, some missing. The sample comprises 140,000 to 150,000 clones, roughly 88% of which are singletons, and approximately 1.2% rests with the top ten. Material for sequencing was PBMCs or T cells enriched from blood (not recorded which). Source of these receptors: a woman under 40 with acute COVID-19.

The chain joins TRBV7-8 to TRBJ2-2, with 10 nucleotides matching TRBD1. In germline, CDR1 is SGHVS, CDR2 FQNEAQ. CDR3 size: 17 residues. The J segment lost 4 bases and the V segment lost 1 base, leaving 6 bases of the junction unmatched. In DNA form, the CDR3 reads TGTGCCAGCAGCTTAGTTGCCGGGACAGGGGTCACCGGGGAGCTGTTTTTT. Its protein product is CASSLVAGTGVTGELFF.

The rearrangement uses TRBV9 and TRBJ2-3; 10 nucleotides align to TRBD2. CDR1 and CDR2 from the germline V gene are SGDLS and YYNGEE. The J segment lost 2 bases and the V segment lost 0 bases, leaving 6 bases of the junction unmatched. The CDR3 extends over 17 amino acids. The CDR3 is CASSVGRGTSDTDTQYF. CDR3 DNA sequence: TGTGCCAGCAGCGTAGGCCGCGGGACTAGCGACACAGATACGCAGTATTTT.

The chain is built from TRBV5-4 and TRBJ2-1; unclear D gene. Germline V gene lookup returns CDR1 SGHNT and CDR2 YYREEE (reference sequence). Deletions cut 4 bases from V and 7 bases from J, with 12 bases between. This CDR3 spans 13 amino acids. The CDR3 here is CASSPWLENEQFF. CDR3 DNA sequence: TGTGCCAGCAGCCCCTGGTTAGAGAATGAGCAGTTCTTC.

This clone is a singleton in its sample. The CDR3 is CASSEGTGMYNEQFF. The CDR3 DNA is TGTGCCAGCAGCGAGGGGACAGGGATGTACAATGAGCAGTTCTTC. The gene calls are TRBV9 and TRBJ2-1; the match to TRBD1 covers 9 bases. The junction had 5 bases not matched to a gene; V was cut back by 3 bases and J by 4 bases. There are 15 residues in the CDR3. Germline CDR1 is SGDLS and CDR2 is YYNGEE.

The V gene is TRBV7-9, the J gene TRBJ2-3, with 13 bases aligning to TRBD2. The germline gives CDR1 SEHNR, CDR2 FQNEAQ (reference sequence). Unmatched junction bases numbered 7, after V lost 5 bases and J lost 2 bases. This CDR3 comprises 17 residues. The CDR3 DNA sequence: TGTGCCAGCAGCCCTGTGGGACTAGCGGGGTTCACAGATACGCAGTATTTT. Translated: CASSPVGLAGFTDTQYF.